What follows is one T cell receptor (beta chain) and its context. The data derive from a study of blood T cell repertoires in COVID-19. Looking at the study overall: PBMCs, B-cell-depleted T cells, or T cells were the source of the cDNA or gDNA that made up the material.

V gave up 1 base and J gave up 7 bases; unmatched junction bases: 10. The CDR3 length is 15 residues. Germline V gene lookup returns CDR1 SGDLS and CDR2 YYNGEE. In the authors' workflow: The authors estimated nucleated cell counts from reference gene primer amplification. Libraries were prepared by immunoSEQ multiplex PCR; TCRdb keeps only in-frame clonotypes and omits some of them. D and trimming come from the DNA, and the V and J calls and clone size come from that table. Of about 150,000 clones listed, 65% to 85% are singletons. The specimen was peripheral blood. The rearrangement uses TRBV9 and TRBJ1-1; 7 bases map to TRBD1. The source is a man between 65 and 85 years old with active or convalescent COVID-19. The CDR3 DNA sequence: TGTGCCAGCAGCGTAACCCTGGGGGCAGGGGGTGAAGCTTTCTTT. Its translation: CASSVTLGAGGEAFF. Full variable domain (remainder filled in from reference TRBV9 and TRBJ1-1): DSGVTQTPKHLITATGQRVTLRCSPRSGDLSVYWYQQSLDQGLQFLIQYYNGEERAKGNILERFSAQQFPDLHSELNLSSLELGDSALYFCASSVTLGAGGEAFFGQGTRLTVV.